The rows below give T cell receptor beta chains drawn from one sample of a study of human CD8 memory T cell subsets. No DNA is given; TCRdb re-called the 5' RACE reads and lists each CDR3 protein once. The table lists 6,000 to 7,500 distinct CDR3 sequences. The sample taken for sequencing was CD8+ T cells from PBMCs. These receptors originate from a human donor in good health. Both conserved end residues are part of each CDR3. Where a row states a size, it is once, few, many or the class of an expanded clone; other rows omit it.

CDR3aa	j_gene	abundance	v_gene
CASSQDPGVPYEQYF	TRBJ2-7	.	TRBV3-1
CASSVQGAGELFF	TRBJ2-2	.	TRBV9
CASSSGTGITGELFF	TRBJ2-2	.	TRBV7-6
CASSYLSGRATNYGYTF	TRBJ1-2	.	TRBV28
CSAETSGTSYEQYF	TRBJ2-7	medium-sized	TRBV20-1
CAITETSGNHEQFF	TRBJ2-1	.	TRBV10-3
CATSDFTGNEQFF	TRBJ2-1	.	TRBV24-1
CASSHPSSGIDTQYF	TRBJ2-3	.	TRBV4-1
CASSLYLGTDYNEQFF	TRBJ2-1	medium-sized	TRBV7-6
CASSLLAGGPGETQYF	TRBJ2-5	.	TRBV5-6